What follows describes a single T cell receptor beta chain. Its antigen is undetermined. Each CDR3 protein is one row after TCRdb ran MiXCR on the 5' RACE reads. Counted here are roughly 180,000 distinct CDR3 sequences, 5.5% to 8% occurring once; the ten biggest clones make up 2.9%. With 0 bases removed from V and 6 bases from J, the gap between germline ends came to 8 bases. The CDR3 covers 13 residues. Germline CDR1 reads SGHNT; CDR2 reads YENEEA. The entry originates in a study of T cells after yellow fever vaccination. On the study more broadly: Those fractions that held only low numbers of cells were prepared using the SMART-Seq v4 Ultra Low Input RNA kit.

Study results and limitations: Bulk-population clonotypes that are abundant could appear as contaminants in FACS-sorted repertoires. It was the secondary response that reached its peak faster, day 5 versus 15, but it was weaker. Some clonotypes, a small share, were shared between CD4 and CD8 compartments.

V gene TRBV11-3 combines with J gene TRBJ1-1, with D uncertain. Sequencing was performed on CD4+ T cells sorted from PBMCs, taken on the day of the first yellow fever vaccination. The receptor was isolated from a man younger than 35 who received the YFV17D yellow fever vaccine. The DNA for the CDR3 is TGTGCCAGCAGCTTAGAGGGTGAATCTGAAGCTTTCTTT. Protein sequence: CASSLEGESEAFF. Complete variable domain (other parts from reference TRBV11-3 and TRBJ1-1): EAGVVQSPRYKIIEKKQPVAFWCNPISGHNTLYWYLQNLGQGPELLIRYENEEAVDDSQLPKDRFSAERLKGVDSTLKIQPAELGDSAVYLCASSLEGESEAFFGQGTRLTVV.